These 25 T cell receptor beta chains were sequenced from one sample in a study of post-analysis software for immune sequencing data. Study findings and constraints: TRBV5-6, TRBV5-1 and TRBV20-1 belonged to a set of roughly 5 TRBV segments that were more frequent in patients than controls.

TCR beta libraries were prepared from cDNA with unique molecular identifiers. MiXCR, run by TCRdb on the PCR reads, gives a single entry per CDR3 protein. Among roughly 600,000 distinct CDR3 sequences listed, 44% were seen once. These receptors are not linked to any known antigen. The sequencing sample was made of blood. The receptor set was obtained from a girl aged 10 to 17 with multiple sclerosis.

The CDR3 DNA reads as TGTGCCAGCAGCTTTACAGGGAGGGACACTGAAGCTTTCTTT. Its protein product is CASSFTGRDTEAFF. The gene calls are TRBV11-3 and TRBJ1-1, with D possibly TRBD1 on 6 matching bases. The CDR3 is 14 amino acids. V lost 3 bases, J lost 3 bases, and 11 bases lay in between. CDR1 and CDR2 from the germline V gene are SGHNT and YENEEA.

CDR3 bases: TGTGCCAGCAGCTCAGTGGGTAGTGGGAGGGTTGAGCAGTTCTTC. Translation: CASSSVGSGRVEQFF. V is TRBV11-3 and J is TRBJ2-1; 7 bases match TRBD2. Germline V gene lookup returns CDR1 SGHNT and CDR2 YENEEA. This CDR3 contains 15 residues. V lost 4 bases, J lost 9 bases, and 12 bases stayed unmatched.

The chain carries TRBV12-3 or TRBV12-4 and TRBJ2-1; D is perhaps TRBD1 or TRBD2 (6 bases each). The end of the DNA fits TRBJ2-7 better, so the J call may be wrong. The CDR3 spans 13 residues. The CDR3 loop reads CASSFHRGVEQYF. In nucleotides, the CDR3 is TGTGCCAGCAGTTTTCATAGGGGGGTCGAGCAGTACTTC.

Worth noting for this clonotype: A read error may produce the germline difference seen at one junction end. The genes are TRBV3-1 and TRBJ2-3; D is unresolved. The CDR3 consists of 13 residues. CDR1 and CDR2 (germline): LGHDT, YNNKEL (reference sequence). CDR3 in DNA: TGTGCCAGCAGCCGAAAGGGCACAGATACACAGTATTTT. This gives the protein CASSRKGTDTQYF.

The chain couples TRBV4-1 to TRBJ2-1; D ambiguous. Trimming removed 0 bases at V and 4 bases at J, with 4 bases between. Germline CDR1 MGHRA, CDR2 YSYEKL. The CDR3 sequence is 13 residues long. In DNA form, the CDR3 reads TGCGCCAGCAGCCAAGAACGATACAATGAGCAGTTCTTC. This translates into CASSQERYNEQFF.

The chain recombines TRBV28 with TRBJ2-7; D is unclear. The CDR3 covers 15 residues. Germline values: CDR1 MDHEN, CDR2 SYDVKM. With 5 bases removed from V and 7 bases from J, the gap between germline ends came to 21 bases. The CDR3 DNA reads as TGTGCCAGCAGTCCGTCGACCGCTTCCTACAATGAGCAGTACTTC. This codes for CASSPSTASYNEQYF.

The chain couples TRBV20-1 to TRBJ1-2, with 7 bases identical to TRBD1. V gave up 6 bases and J gave up 6 bases; unmatched junction bases: 13. Per germline, CDR1 DFQATT and CDR2 SNEGSKA (reference sequence). The CDR3 runs 14 residues. The CDR3 here is CSAPTGPGWDGYTF. The CDR3 region has the DNA TGCAGTGCACCGACAGGGCCAGGGTGGGATGGCTACACCTTC.

The sample holds a few counts of this clonotype. V and J are TRBV12-3 or TRBV12-4 and TRBJ2-7; D may be TRBD1 (6 bases). The CDR3 length is 14 residues. V was clipped by 8 bases and J by 0 bases, with 14 bases between them. The CDR3 is CASGNWDTSYEQYF. CDR3 in DNA: TGTGCCAGCGGGAACTGGGACACCTCCTACGAGCAGTACTTC.

A note on this clonotype: One end of the junction does not line up with germline, which may come from a read error. The V call is TRBV10-3, the J call TRBJ2-7; no reliable D call. This CDR3 is 14 amino acids long. From germline, CDR1 is ENHRY and CDR2 SYGVKD. The chain's CDR3 is CAISSATTPYERYF. The CDR3 DNA is TGTGCCATCAGTTCTGCGACAACGCCCTACGAGCGGTACTTC.

CDR3 residues: CATSDSAGGIGYNEQFF. The CDR3 DNA follows: TGTGCCACCAGTGATAGCGCAGGGGGCATCGGCTACAATGAGCAGTTCTTC. The chain links TRBV24-1 to TRBJ2-1; TRBD1 matches 8 bases. The CDR3 runs to 17 residues. Germline trimming cut 3 bases from V and 3 bases from J; bases unmatched to any gene: 9. Germline CDR1 KGHDR, CDR2 SFDVKD.

In this sample, this clonotype turned up a few times. The chain joins TRBV10-3 to TRBJ1-2; the D gene is possibly TRBD1 (6 bases). The CDR3 runs 13 residues. Deletions cut 4 bases from V and 8 bases from J, with 14 bases between. CDR1 is ENHRY and CDR2 is SYGVKD in the germline V gene. The CDR3 is CAISGGASEGYTF. The CDR3 DNA is TGTGCCATCAGTGGGGGGGCCTCAGAGGGCTACACCTTC.

This clonotype was seen a handful of times. This sequence joins TRBV12-3 or TRBV12-4 and TRBJ2-1; 11 bases line up with TRBD2. V was clipped by 5 bases and J by 7 bases; unmatched bases: 10. The CDR3 runs 16 residues. The CDR3 DNA sequence: TGTGCCAGCAGTCCAGTACTAGCGGGAGCTACAAATGAGCAGTTCTTC. Protein: CASSPVLAGATNEQFF.

This clonotype was counted a single time. V is TRBV6-5 and J is TRBJ2-7; D gene unclear. The germline V gene has CDR1 MNHEY and CDR2 SVGAGI. The CDR3 has 13 residues. V gave up 2 bases and J gave up 3 bases, with 8 bases separating them. CDR3 nucleotide sequence: TGTGCCAGCAGTTACGGTACCAACTACGAGCAGTACTTC. This sequence encodes CASSYGTNYEQYF.

The chain joins TRBV5-4 to TRBJ2-5; 16 bases are shared with TRBD2. The length of the CDR3 is 19 residues. Germline V gene data show CDR1 as SGHNT and CDR2 as YYREEE (reference sequence). V shed 3 bases, J shed 2 bases, and the junction held 10 bases outside the gene matches. CDR3 DNA: TGTGCCAGCAGCTACCCGGGACTAGCGGGGGGGCGGGATCAAGAGACCCAGTACTTC. As protein: CASSYPGLAGGRDQETQYF. Supplemented by reference TRBV5-4 and TRBJ2-5, the full variable domain reads ETGVTQSPTHLIKTRGQQVTLRCSSQSGHNTVSWYQQALGQGPQFIFQYYREEENGRGNFPPRFSGLQFPNYSSELNVNALELDDSALYLCASSYPGLAGGRDQETQYFGPGTRLLVL.

The V gene is TRBV5-1, the J gene TRBJ1-5; 8 bases match TRBD1. This CDR3 contains 18 residues. V was pared by 2 bases and J by 0 bases, with 10 bases of the junction left unmatched. The germline V gene has CDR1 SGHRS and CDR2 YFSETQ. Here the CDR3 reads CASSLSGGLSHSNQPQHF. The CDR3 region has the DNA TGCGCCAGCAGCTTATCAGGGGGCCTGTCTCATAGCAATCAGCCCCAGCATTTT. Complete variable domain (other parts from reference TRBV5-1 and TRBJ1-5): KAGVTQTPRYLIKTRGQQVTLSCSPISGHRSVSWYQQTPGQGLQFLFEYFSETQRNKGNFPGRFSGRQFSNSRSEMNVSTLELGDSALYLCASSLSGGLSHSNQPQHFGDGTRLSIL.

This clonotype has only a few counts. The chain joins TRBV9 to TRBJ2-5; 8 nucleotides align to TRBD1. V was pared by 4 bases and J by 5 bases, with 7 bases of the junction left unmatched. The CDR3 sequence is 14 residues long. From germline, CDR1 is SGDLS and CDR2 YYNGEE. The CDR3 DNA reads TGTGCCAGCAGCCAAGGACAGGGTTGGGAGACCCAGTACTTC. Translation: CASSQGQGWETQYF.

In this sample, this clonotype turned up many times. The CDR3 nucleotides are TGTGCCAGCAGCAGGGGAAGTAACGCAGATACGCAGTATTTT. It yields the protein CASSRGSNADTQYF. V is TRBV11-1 and J is TRBJ2-3, with a tentative D call TRBD1 (5 bases). V lost 5 bases and J lost 4, with 13 bases in between. Germline lookup yields CDR1 SGHAT and CDR2 FQDESV (reference sequence). The CDR3 has 14 amino acids. The entire variable domain, with the rest obtained from reference TRBV11-1 and TRBJ2-3, is as follows: EAEVAQSPRYKITEKSQAVAFWCDPISGHATLYWYRQILGQGPELLVQFQDESVVDDSQLPKDRFSAERLKGVDSTLKIQPAELGDSAMYLCASSRGSNADTQYFGPGTRLTVL.

The chain carries TRBV29-1 and TRBJ2-7, with D perhaps being TRBD1 or TRBD2 (5 bases each). This CDR3 comprises 16 residues. V lost 1 base to trimming and J lost 0 bases, with 16 bases between them. CDR1 and CDR2 from the germline V gene are SQVTM and ANQGSEA. The CDR3 spells CSVEGVRDRSSYEQYF. As DNA, the CDR3 is TGCAGCGTTGAAGGGGTGAGGGACCGGAGCTCCTACGAGCAGTACTTC.

This clonotype has just a few counts. The chain links TRBV4-1 to TRBJ2-1; D might be TRBD2 (6 bases). V was clipped by 0 bases and J by 2 bases, with 11 bases between them. The germline gives CDR1 MGHRA, CDR2 YSYEKL. This CDR3 comprises 16 residues. The CDR3 reads CASSQDPGLTYNEQFF. CDR3 coding DNA: TGCGCCAGCAGCCAAGATCCGGGACTGACCTACAATGAGCAGTTCTTC.

This clonotype was picked up a small number of times. J is TRBJ2-5 and V is TRBV6-5; TRBD2 matches at 9 bases. V gave up 2 bases and J gave up 5 bases; unmatched junction bases: 15. The CDR3 consists of 18 residues. Germline values: CDR1 MNHEY, CDR2 SVGAGI. CDR3 bases: TGTGCCAGCAGTTACACAAGGACTAGCGCCGAAGGGATGGAGACCCAGTACTTC. Protein sequence: CASSYTRTSAEGMETQYF.

The chain joins TRBV10-3 to TRBJ1-6; 8 bases line up with TRBD1. The germline V gene has CDR1 ENHRY and CDR2 SYGVKD. J gave up 2 bases and V 5 bases, and 5 bases lay outside the gene matches. The CDR3 is 16 residues long. This CDR3 is CAISHRDRTYNSPLHF. In DNA form, the CDR3 reads TGTGCCATCAGTCACCGGGACAGGACCTATAATTCACCCCTCCACTTT.

The V call is TRBV4-1, the J call TRBJ2-1, with D perhaps TRBD2 (6 bases). Germline-derived CDR1 and CDR2 are MGHRA and YSYEKL. The CDR3 covers 13 residues. V was cut by 1 base and J by 6 bases, with 7 bases left in between. The CDR3 DNA sequence: TGCGCCAGCAGCCAAGCGACTAGCAATGAGCAGTTCTTC. Encoded protein: CASSQATSNEQFF.

A word on this clonotype: This is likely a read error, given that the CDR3 carries no conserved phenylalanine or tryptophan at its end. The CDR3 nucleotides are TGTGCCAGCAGTCCGACAGGGGCCGATACGCAGTATTCT. Residues: CASSPTGADTQYS. The rearrangement links TRBV12-3 or TRBV12-4 to TRBJ2-3; 8 bases match TRBD1. V was clipped by 5 bases and J by 6 bases; unmatched bases: 4. CDR3 length: 13 amino acids.

This rearrangement joins TRBV25-1 to TRBJ2-3, with 7 bases lining up with TRBD2. Germline V CDR1 and CDR2: MGHDK, SYGVNS. The trim removed 3 bases at V and 5 bases at J, leaving 5 bases unmatched. This CDR3 contains 14 residues. CDR3 coding DNA: TGTGCCAGCAGTGATTCGGCTAGCGGAGATACGCAGTATTTT. This gives the protein CASSDSASGDTQYF.

This clonotype was seen more than once but under ten times. V is TRBV2 and J is TRBJ2-7; a possible D gene is TRBD2 (6 bases). Trimming cost V 6 bases and J 0 bases, with 15 bases left between them. This CDR3 is 15 amino acids long. Germline-derived CDR1 and CDR2 are SNHLY and FYNNEI. CDR3 in amino acids: CASRRATGSSYEQYF. In DNA, the CDR3 is TGTGCCAGCAGAAGGGCCACCGGGAGCTCCTACGAGCAGTACTTC.